These 2 T cell receptor beta chains originate from one sample sequenced in a study. MiXCR, run by TCRdb on the RT-PCR reads, gives a single entry per CDR3 protein. The sample yields about 680,000 distinct CDR3 sequences, approximately 15% seen once. Material: memory CD4+ T cells from blood. The origin of the receptors is a female donor in good health, serving as a healthy control.

The table lists this clonotype with many counts. V is TRBV6-6 and J is TRBJ2-7, with 7 bases lining up with TRBD1. CDR3 length: 16 amino acids. Per germline, CDR1 MNHNY and CDR2 SVGAGI (reference sequence). The trim removed 5 bases at V and 0 bases at J, leaving 10 bases unmatched. The CDR3 protein is CASSESNRGVSYEQYF. The DNA of the CDR3 is TGTGCCAGCAGTGAATCAAACAGGGGCGTCTCCTACGAGCAGTACTTC.

This clonotype turned up a few times. The chain is built from TRBV7-2 and TRBJ1-1; D is undetermined. Germline V gene sequence: CDR1 SGHTA, CDR2 FQGNSA. CDR3 length equals 13 residues. Trimming removed 4 bases at V and 7 bases at J, with 13 bases between. CDR3 nucleotides: TGTGCCAGCAGCTCCCAGGCGGGCCTTGAAGCTTTCTTT. Amino acids: CASSSQAGLEAFF.